A single sample gave rise to the 22 T cell receptor beta chains below, sequenced in a study of T cell repertoires in ileal Crohn's disease. Noted time point: neoterminal ileum biopsy at postoperative endoscopy, about 6 months after surgery. The table came from immunoSEQ multiplex PCR; TCRdb's copy has only in-frame clones and leaves some out. The sample includes 11,000 or so clones, 80% to 90% of them seen just once. Sequenced input: ileal tissue. The receptors come from an adult with Crohn's disease.

In its sample, this clone was seen a few times. The chain couples TRBV29-1 to TRBJ1-1, with D hard to call. The CDR3 consists of 13 residues. From germline, CDR1 is SQVTM and CDR2 ANQGSEA. V was trimmed by 7 bases and J by 3 bases, leaving 15 bases between them. The CDR3, as DNA: TGCAGCGCCGCGAATCACGGAGACACTGAAGCTTTCTTT. Translation: CSAANHGDTEAFF.

The chain links TRBV29-1 to TRBJ1-2; 11 bases line up with TRBD1. Germline CDR1 is SQVTM and CDR2 is ANQGSEA. Trimming cost V 8 bases and J 4 bases; bases outside gene matches: 9. The CDR3 length is 14 residues. In DNA form, the CDR3 reads TGCAGCACGTGGACAGGGGGCGCGTCCTATGGCTACACCTTC. It yields the protein CSTWTGGASYGYTF.

The chain links TRBV10-2 to TRBJ1-5; D perhaps matches TRBD1 (6 bases). CDR1 and CDR2 from the germline V gene are WSHSY and SAAADI. This CDR3 is 14 amino acids long. V gave up 4 bases and J gave up 7 bases, with 14 bases separating them. In DNA form, the CDR3 reads TGCGCCAGCAGTGGACAGGTACAATCGCAGCCCCAGCATTTT. Protein: CASSGQVQSQPQHF.

The chain employs TRBV6-5 and TRBJ2-7; possible D gene TRBD1, 6 bases. The germline V gene encodes CDR1 MNHEY and CDR2 SVGAGI. Trimming left V 6 bases short and J 0 bases short, with 15 bases between. This CDR3 region has 15 residues. The CDR3: CASSLGAWSSYEQYF. For the CDR3, the DNA is TGTGCCAGCAGCCTGGGGGCGTGGAGCTCCTACGAGCAGTACTTC.

This clone was counted only a few times. A read error may produce the germline difference seen at one junction end. CDR3 loop: CASSEGPKVLF. CDR3 nucleotides: TGTGCCAGCAGTGAGGGCCCCAAGGTTCTTTTT. The chain joins TRBV2 to TRBJ1-1; D not resolved. The CDR3 length is 11 residues. The V gene's germline CDR1 is SNHLY and CDR2 FYNNEI. Supplemented by reference TRBV2 and TRBJ1-1, the full variable domain reads EPEVTQTPSHQVTQMGQEVILRCVPISNHLYFYWYRQILGQKVEFLVSFYNNEISEKSEIFDDQFSVERPDGSNFTLKIRSTKLEDSAMYFCASSEGPKVLFGQGTRLTVV.

This rearrangement joins TRBV30 to TRBJ1-2; no reliable D call. CDR3 size: 14 residues. Trimming shortened V by 0 bases and J by 3 bases, and 11 bases separated the two germline ends. In germline, CDR1 is GTSNPN, CDR2 SVGIG (reference sequence). The CDR3: CAWSVIGDDYGYTF. As DNA, the CDR3 is TGTGCCTGGAGTGTGATCGGGGATGACTATGGCTACACCTTC. Using reference TRBV30 and TRBJ1-2 for the parts outside the CDR3, the full variable domain is SQTIHQWPATLVQPVGSPLSLECTVEGTSNPNLYWYRQAAGRGLQLLFYSVGIGQISSEVPQNLSASRPQDRQFILSSKKLLLSDSGFYLCAWSVIGDDYGYTFGSGTRLTVV.

The sample holds a few counts of this clone. The chain employs TRBV19 and TRBJ2-3; 7 nucleotides match TRBD2. This CDR3 comprises 16 residues. V lost 5 bases to trimming and J lost 4 bases; unmatched junction nucleotides: 12. Germline V gene lookup returns CDR1 LNHDA and CDR2 SQIVND (reference sequence). The CDR3 loop reads CASSFPGTIVPDTQYF. DNA for the CDR3: TGTGCCAGTAGTTTCCCCGGGACTATAGTTCCAGATACGCAGTATTTT.

CDR3 coding DNA: TGTGCCAGCTCACCCGCGGGAGACATAGCCCACGAGCAGTACTTC. Translation: CASSPAGDIAHEQYF. V gene TRBV18 combines with J gene TRBJ2-7, with 7 bases aligning to TRBD2. With V trimmed by 3 bases and J by 5 bases, 10 bases remained unmatched. CDR3 length: 15 residues. Germline V gene sequence: CDR1 KGHSH, CDR2 LQKENI.

The sample holds a few counts of this clone. The chain combines TRBV5-6 with TRBJ2-7; tentative D call: TRBD1 (5 bases). CDR3 length equals 12 residues. Trimming took 0 bases from V and 5 from J, leaving 6 bases between them. Germline V CDR1 and CDR2: SGHDT, YYEEEE. CDR3: CASSLVGHEQYF. CDR3 nucleotides: TGTGCCAGCAGCTTGGTGGGGCACGAGCAGTACTTC.

The V call is TRBV7-9, the J call TRBJ1-1; tentatively, D is TRBD1 (5 bases). The CDR3 is made up of 13 amino acids. V was cut by 7 bases and J by 2 bases, with 11 bases left in between. CDR1 is SEHNR, CDR2 FQNEAQ, per germline (reference sequence). In DNA, the CDR3 is TGTGCCAGCACCCTAACAGGTAACACTGAAGCTTTCTTT. It encodes CASTLTGNTEAFF.

For the CDR3, the DNA is TGTGCCGCTGGCGACAGGGACGTCACTGAAGCTTTCTTT. Amino acids: CAAGDRDVTEAFF. The chain joins TRBV10-3 to TRBJ1-1, with 7 bases aligning to TRBD1. The V gene's germline CDR1 is ENHRY and CDR2 SYGVKD. CDR3 length: 13 residues. The ends lost 11 bases at V and 4 bases at J; junction bases unmatched: 10.

The V and J genes are TRBV6-5 and TRBJ2-7, with D perhaps TRBD1 (5 bases). Trimming stripped 6 bases from V and 0 bases from J, with 15 bases between. The CDR3 spans 15 residues. From germline, CDR1 is MNHEY and CDR2 SVGAGI. CDR3 nucleotide sequence: TGTGCCAGCAGGGCCTCGGAAGGGGTCTCCTACGAGCAGTACTTC. Its protein product is CASRASEGVSYEQYF.

The rearrangement uses TRBV6-6 and TRBJ2-7; TRBD2 is a possible D gene (6 bases). Germline V CDR1 and CDR2: MNHNY, SVGAGI (reference sequence). The CDR3 sequence is 16 residues long. V lost 7 bases to trimming and J lost 3 bases, with 22 bases between them. The CDR3 protein is CASTSLEGTGHYEQYF. The CDR3 nucleotides read TGTGCCAGCACCTCCTTGGAAGGGACTGGGCACTACGAGCAGTACTTC.

As concerns this clone: The CDR3 does not close with the conserved phenylalanine or tryptophan, likely indicating a read error. V usage is TRBV7-2 and J usage is TRBJ2-7; 7 nucleotides align to TRBD1. V lost 5 bases to trimming and J lost 0 bases; unmatched junction nucleotides: 10. Germline loops: CDR1 SGHTA, CDR2 FQGNSA. This CDR3 comprises 16 residues. The CDR3 is CASSRPGTAFSYEQYL. As DNA, the CDR3 is TGTGCCAGCAGCAGACCCGGGACAGCTTTCTCCTACGAGCAGTACCTC.

V usage is TRBV5-1 and J usage is TRBJ2-1; 9 bases map to TRBD2. Per the germline V gene, CDR1 is SGHRS and CDR2 is YFSETQ. Trimming cost V 2 bases and J 5 bases; bases outside gene matches: 2. CDR3 size: 14 residues. CDR3 loop: CASSFRLADNEQFF. CDR3 bases: TGCGCCAGCAGCTTTAGACTAGCGGACAATGAGCAGTTCTTC.

This chain uses TRBV4-1 with TRBJ2-3; D is perhaps TRBD2 (6 bases). The CDR3 is made up of 15 amino acids. The germline V gene encodes CDR1 MGHRA and CDR2 YSYEKL. V gave up 3 bases and J gave up 4 bases, with 14 bases separating them. In DNA, the CDR3 is TGCGCCAGCAGCCACGGGATCGGAGGGTCAGATACGCAGTATTTT. It translates to CASSHGIGGSDTQYF.

The chain is built from TRBV5-1 and TRBJ2-7; 10 bases match TRBD2. Germline CDR1 reads SGHRS; CDR2 reads YFSETQ. V lost 4 bases, J lost 0 bases, and 4 bases stayed unmatched. The length of the CDR3 is 15 residues. The CDR3 DNA reads TGCGCCAGCAGCGCCCCTAGCGGGAGCTCCTACGAGCAGTACTTC. It codes for CASSAPSGSSYEQYF. The whole variable domain, filled in from reference TRBV5-1 and TRBJ2-7, reads KAGVTQTPRYLIKTRGQQVTLSCSPISGHRSVSWYQQTPGQGLQFLFEYFSETQRNKGNFPGRFSGRQFSNSRSEMNVSTLELGDSALYLCASSAPSGSSYEQYFGPGTRLTVT.

This clone was seen more than once but under ten times. J is TRBJ1-5 and V is TRBV7-8, with D hard to call. V lost 1 base and J 0 bases, leaving 7 bases between the germline ends. This CDR3 has 15 residues. CDR1 and CDR2 from the germline V gene are SGHVS and FQNEAQ. In DNA, the CDR3 is TGTGCCAGCAGCTTAGTCCGCGATAGCAATCAGCCCCAGCATTTT. This encodes CASSLVRDSNQPQHF.

The rearrangement uses TRBV4-1 and TRBJ2-1; TRBD2 is a possible D gene (6 bases). The germline V gene encodes CDR1 MGHRA and CDR2 YSYEKL. V lost 3 bases and J 6 bases, leaving 12 bases between the germline ends. This CDR3 is 14 amino acids long. The CDR3 sequence is CASSHPDYGNEQFF. The CDR3 nucleotides are TGCGCCAGCAGCCACCCGGACTACGGCAATGAGCAGTTCTTC.

This clone was seen a single time. The chain is built from TRBV2 and TRBJ2-3; D is unclear. The V end was cut by 1 base, the J end by 8 bases, with 4 bases between. The CDR3 contains 11 residues. The V gene's germline CDR1 is SNHLY and CDR2 FYNNEI. DNA of the CDR3: TGTGCCAGCAGTGAAGGTCGTACGCAGTATTTT. Encoded protein: CASSEGRTQYF.

This chain uses TRBV6-1 with TRBJ2-3; 13 bases are shared with TRBD2. Germline CDR1 MNHNS, CDR2 SASEGT. V was pared by 6 bases and J by 5 bases, with 5 bases of the junction left unmatched. There are 15 residues in the CDR3. This CDR3 is CASRIRLAGGDTQYF. CDR3 bases: TGTGCCAGCAGAATCAGACTAGCGGGAGGAGATACGCAGTATTTT.

The chain carries TRBV5-6 and TRBJ2-2, with 8 nucleotides matching TRBD2. The CDR3 has 16 residues. Unmatched junction bases numbered 8, after V lost 2 bases and J lost 5 bases. Germline lookup yields CDR1 SGHDT and CDR2 YYEEEE. The DNA of the CDR3 is TGTGCCAGCAGCTTTTTCGGGAGGGGAGGAACCGGGGAGCTGTTTTTT. This encodes CASSFFGRGGTGELFF.